This TCR beta chain comes out of a study of cytomegalovirus exposure and HLA in healthy donors. PCR amplification relied on 60 Vbeta primers (plus 13 Jbeta primers). Produced via immunoSEQ multiplex PCR; TCRdb's table is partial and in-frame only. The sample lists around 91,000 clones; under 65% were seen once. The CDR3 consists of 18 residues. V trimming: 2 bases; J trimming: 3 bases; junction bases outside the gene matches: 14. CDR1 and CDR2 (germline): SGHAT, FQNNGV. The sample taken for sequencing was PBMCs. The genes are TRBV11-2 and TRBJ2-3; 7 bases are a match to TRBD1. The sequence derives from a man aged 60 to 75 in good health and CMV-seronegative. The CDR3 reads CASSLSPQPTGKTDTQYF. The CDR3 DNA is TGTGCCAGCAGCTTAAGCCCTCAGCCGACAGGGAAAACAGATACGCAGTATTTT. Complete variable domain (other parts from reference TRBV11-2 and TRBJ2-3): EAGVAQSPRYKIIEKRQSVAFWCNPISGHATLYWYQQILGQGPKLLIQFQNNGVVDDSQLPKDRFSAERLKGVDSTLKIQPAKLEDSAVYLCASSLSPQPTGKTDTQYFGPGTRLTVL.